The following is a T cell receptor (beta chain) sequence with its context. Antigen: not known. The source of the sample is a study of T-cell reconstitution after alpha-beta-depleted transplantation in children. General study findings and limits: After transplant, at about two months, alpha-beta T cells were reportedly derived from several hundred expanded graft clones. Elevated TCRbeta diversity at day 60 was traced, in some patients, to surviving recipient T cells and thymic progenitors. Among T cells one year after transplant, newly produced cells accounted for most counts and diversity.

The V gene's germline CDR1 is MDHEN and CDR2 SYDVKM. The CDR3 sequence is 15 residues long. Trimming removed 6 bases from V and 1 base from J, with 15 bases in between. Unique molecular identifiers featured in how the TCRbeta library was prepared. Using its own MiXCR run on the PCR reads, TCRdb lists one record per CDR3 protein. Here the sample spans 300,000 to 400,000 distinct CDR3 sequences, 15% to 20% being singletons. The starting material was PBMCs, mostly from graft donor cells, obtained 360 days after TCRalphabeta/CD19-depleted stem cell transplant. This TCR came from a male patient aged 2-9 years who had a stem cell transplant for acute lymphoblastic leukemia, so the T cells may come from the graft donor. V and J are TRBV28 and TRBJ1-1; no firm D call. The CDR3 sequence: CASRILAGENTEAFF. The CDR3 nucleotides read TGTGCCAGCAGAATATTAGCCGGGGAGAACACTGAAGCTTTCTTT.